The rows below give T cell receptor beta chains drawn from one sample of a study of identifying expanded T cells in peripheral blood. Generated by immunoSEQ multiplex PCR, the TCRdb table keeps only in-frame clones and is missing some. The sample holds over 75,000 clones, approximately 88% seen once. Sequenced material: blood. Receptors were obtained from a person aged 18 to 70 in good health. Each CDR3 is given with its conserved first and last residue. A D gene is named only where the DNA matches it firmly. The size field is filled for only some rows; it gives once, few, many or a size class.

j_call,clone_size,d_call,v_call,cdr3_aa,cdr3_nt
TRBJ2-3,-,TRBD2,TRBV4-2,CASSQLLAGGTDTQYF,TGTGCCAGCAGCCAACTACTAGCGGGGGGCACAGATACGCAGTATTTT
TRBJ2-5,-,-,TRBV2,CASSPGATQETQYF,TGTGCCAGCAGCCCCGGGGCCACCCAAGAGACCCAGTACTTC
TRBJ2-3,-,TRBD1,TRBV28,CASSLLGQGATF,TGTGCCAGCAGTTTATTAGGTCAGGGGGCAACCTTT
TRBJ2-2,-,-,TRBV5-1,CASSSSPAHTGELFF,TGCGCCAGCAGCTCATCACCGGCTCACACCGGGGAGCTGTTTTTT
TRBJ1-2,-,-,TRBV30,CAWSVRLIGSDGYTF,TGTGCCTGGAGTGTACGACTAATTGGGTCAGATGGCTACACCTTC
TRBJ2-5,-,TRBD1,TRBV19,CASSHRGRQQTQYF,TGTGCCAGTAGTCACAGGGGGCGACAACAGACCCAGTACTTC
TRBJ2-7,-,-,TRBV30,CAWSVQGDEQYF,TGTGCCTGGAGTGTCCAAGGCGACGAGCAGTACTTC
TRBJ1-2,-,-,TRBV5-6,CASSSEVFTRHGYTF,TGTGCCAGCAGCTCGGAGGTCTTTACGCGCCATGGCTACACCTTC
TRBJ2-5,-,TRBD1,TRBV6-1,CASSSDRVETQYF,TGTGCCAGCAGTTCAGACAGGGTAGAGACCCAGTACTTC
TRBJ2-7,-,-,TRBV4-1,CASSLGRGEQYF,TGCGCCAGCAGCCTCGGACGCGGCGAGCAGTACTTC
TRBJ2-3,-,-,TRBV5-4,CASSFPDTDTQYF,TGTGCCAGCAGCTTCCCGGACACAGATACGCAGTATTTT
TRBJ1-4,-,-,TRBV18,CASSGRGRDEKLFF,TGTGCCAGCTCAGGCAGGGGACGGGATGAAAAACTGTTTTTT
TRBJ2-5,-,-,TRBV28,CASMGRVEETQYF,TGTGCCAGCATGGGTCGGGTAGAAGAGACCCAGTACTTC
TRBJ2-2,-,TRBD2,TRBV5-1,CASSSGLAVRSGTGELFF,TGCGCCAGCAGCTCGGGACTAGCGGTCAGGTCAGGAACCGGGGAGCTGTTTTTT
TRBJ1-4,-,-,TRBV9,CASITLRGATNEKLFF,TGTGCCAGCATCACCCTTCGGGGAGCAACTAATGAAAAACTGTTTTTT
TRBJ1-5,-,-,TRBV19,CASSTGSGIGNQPQHF,TGTGCCAGTAGTACTGGATCCGGGATAGGGAATCAGCCCCAGCATTTT
TRBJ2-7,-,TRBD1,TRBV7-9,CASSFSTGMHEQYF,TGTGCCAGCAGCTTTTCGACAGGGATGCACGAGCAGTACTTC
TRBJ2-2,-,TRBD2,TRBV19,CASSNRRGVNTGELFF,TGTGCCAGTAGTAATCGACGGGGGGTGAACACCGGGGAGCTGTTTTTT
TRBJ2-3,-,-,TRBV5-1,CASSLVSAGTDTQYF,TGCGCCAGCAGCTTGGTCTCGGCCGGAACAGATACGCAGTATTTT
TRBJ2-1,-,-,TRBV5-1,CASSLDACNEQFF,TGCGCCAGCAGCTTGGACGCGTGCAATGAGCAGTTCTTC
TRBJ1-3,-,-,TRBV18,CASSPEMAGNTIYF,TGTGCCAGCTCACCCGAGATGGCTGGAAACACCATATATTTT
TRBJ2-5,-,-,TRBV5-1,CASTGDPGVGETQYF,TGCGCCAGCACCGGTGATCCAGGGGTAGGGGAGACCCAGTACTTC
TRBJ2-1,-,-,TRBV21-1,CASSITRWDVPTNEQFF,TGTGCCAGCAGCATAACCCGTTGGGACGTCCCAACAAATGAGCAGTTCTTC
TRBJ2-1,-,TRBD2,TRBV5-1,CASSLGVTSDMSNEQFF,TGCGCCAGCAGCTTGGGTGTGACTAGCGATATGTCTAATGAGCAGTTCTTC
TRBJ2-5,-,TRBD2,TRBV30,CAWSVGLAGDETQYF,TGTGCCTGGAGTGTGGGGCTAGCGGGGGATGAGACCCAGTACTTC
TRBJ2-7,-,TRBD1,TRBV7-8,CASSLTTGTGSYEQYF,TGTGCCAGCAGCCTAACAACCGGGACAGGGTCCTACGAGCAGTACTTC
TRBJ2-1,-,TRBD1,TRBV13,CASSFQGDNEQFF,TGTGCCAGCAGCTTTCAGGGGGACAATGAGCAGTTCTTC
TRBJ2-1,once,-,TRBV5-4,CASSLGGQLNNEQFF,TGTGCCAGCAGCTTGGGTGGACAGCTGAACAATGAGCAGTTCTTC
TRBJ2-3,few,TRBD2,TRBV6-5,CASSYTSGSPDTQYF,TGTGCCAGCAGTTACACTAGCGGGAGCCCAGATACGCAGTATTTT
TRBJ2-1,-,TRBD1,TRBV6-4,CASSSGQDFYNEQFF,TGTGCCAGCAGTAGTGGACAGGATTTCTACAATGAGCAGTTCTTC
TRBJ2-3,few,-,TRBV5-4,CASSLKGSTDTQYF,TGTGCCAGCAGCTTGAAGGGAAGCACAGATACGCAGTATTTT
TRBJ2-1,-,TRBD2,TRBV28,CASSFVSGRAGEGNEQFF,TGTGCCAGCAGTTTCGTCAGCGGGAGGGCCGGGGAGGGGAATGAGCAGTTCTTC
TRBJ2-4,-,-,TRBV4-1,CASSQDDRMAIQYF,TGCGCCAGCAGCCAAGATGACAGGATGGCCATTCAGTACTTC
TRBJ1-5,-,-,TRBV5-5,CASTPSPGAVQPQHF,TGTGCCAGCACCCCCAGCCCCGGGGCCGTTCAGCCCCAGCATTTT
TRBJ2-7,-,-,TRBV5-6,CASSPGAGDYEQYF,TGTGCCAGCAGCCCAGGGGCAGGGGACTACGAGCAGTACTTC
TRBJ2-5,-,-,TRBV7-2,CASSLDGVVGETQYF,TGTGCCAGCAGCTTAGATGGGGTGGTAGGAGAGACCCAGTACTTC
TRBJ1-2,-,TRBD1,TRBV5-1,CASSEQGYYGYTF,TGCGCCAGCAGCGAACAGGGGTACTATGGCTACACCTTC
TRBJ1-1,few,-,TRBV4-1,CASSQARNTEAFF,TGCGCCAGCAGCCAAGCTAGGAACACTGAAGCTTTCTTT
TRBJ1-5,-,-,TRBV19,CASRPAREGVNQPQHF,TGTGCCAGTAGGCCCGCTAGGGAGGGGGTGAATCAGCCCCAGCATTTT
TRBJ2-3,-,-,TRBV18,CASSPPGGDTQYF,TGTGCCAGCTCACCACCGGGAGGAGATACGCAGTATTTT
TRBJ2-7,medium-sized,-,TRBV28,CASSSGPYYEQYF,TGTGCCAGCAGTTCCGGGCCATACTACGAGCAGTACTTC